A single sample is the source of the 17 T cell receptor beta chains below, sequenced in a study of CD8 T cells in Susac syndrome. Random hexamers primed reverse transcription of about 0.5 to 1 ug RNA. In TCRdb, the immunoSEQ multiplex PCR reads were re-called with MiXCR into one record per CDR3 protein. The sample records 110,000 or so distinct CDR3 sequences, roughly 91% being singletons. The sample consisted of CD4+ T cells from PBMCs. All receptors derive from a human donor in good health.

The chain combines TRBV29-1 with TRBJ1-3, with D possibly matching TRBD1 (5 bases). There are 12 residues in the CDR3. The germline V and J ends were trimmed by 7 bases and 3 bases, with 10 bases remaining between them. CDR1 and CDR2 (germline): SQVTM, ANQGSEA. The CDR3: CSGGGGGNTIYF. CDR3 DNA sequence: TGCAGCGGCGGGGGGGGTGGAAACACCATATATTTT.

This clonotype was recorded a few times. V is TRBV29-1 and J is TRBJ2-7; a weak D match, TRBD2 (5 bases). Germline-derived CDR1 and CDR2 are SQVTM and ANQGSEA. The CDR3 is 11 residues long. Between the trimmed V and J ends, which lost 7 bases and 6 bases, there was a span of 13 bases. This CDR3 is CSAGEGGEQYF. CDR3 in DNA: TGCAGCGCCGGTGAGGGTGGCGAGCAGTACTTC.

CDR3 sequence: CASSSSVEGPNQPQHF. For the CDR3, the DNA is TGTGCCAGCAGCTCCTCCGTGGAGGGCCCCAATCAGCCCCAGCATTTT. The chain employs TRBV7-2 and TRBJ1-5; D is ambiguous. CDR1 is SGHTA and CDR2 is FQGNSA in the germline V gene. Deletions cut 4 bases from V and 3 bases from J, with 16 bases between. CDR3 length: 16 amino acids.

The CDR3 sequence is CASSPLKGNTEAFF. Written as DNA, the CDR3 is TGTGCCAGCTCACCACTTAAAGGGAACACTGAAGCTTTCTTT. The chain joins TRBV18 to TRBJ1-1, with D unresolved. Germline CDR1 KGHSH, CDR2 LQKENI. The CDR3 spans 14 residues. The germline V and J ends were trimmed by 1 base and 1 base, with 7 bases remaining between them.

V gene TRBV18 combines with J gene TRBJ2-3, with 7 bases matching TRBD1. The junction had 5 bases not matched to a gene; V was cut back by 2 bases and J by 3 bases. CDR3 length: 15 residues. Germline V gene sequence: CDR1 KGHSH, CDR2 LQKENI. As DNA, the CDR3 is TGTGCCAGCTCACCAAGACAGGGAGATACAGATACGCAGTATTTT. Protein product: CASSPRQGDTDTQYF.

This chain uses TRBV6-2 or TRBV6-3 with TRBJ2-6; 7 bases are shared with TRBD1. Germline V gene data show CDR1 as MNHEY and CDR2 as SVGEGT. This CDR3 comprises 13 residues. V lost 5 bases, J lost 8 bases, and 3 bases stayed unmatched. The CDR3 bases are TGTGCCAGCAGTCCCAGGGGGTCCAACGTCCTGACTTTC. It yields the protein CASSPRGSNVLTF.

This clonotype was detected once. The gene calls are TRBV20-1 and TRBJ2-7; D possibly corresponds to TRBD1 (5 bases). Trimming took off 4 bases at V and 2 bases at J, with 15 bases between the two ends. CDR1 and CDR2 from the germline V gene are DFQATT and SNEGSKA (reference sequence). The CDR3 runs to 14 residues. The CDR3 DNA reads TGCAGTGCTAACTGGAAGACAGAGCCCTACGAGCAGTACTTC. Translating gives CSANWKTEPYEQYF.

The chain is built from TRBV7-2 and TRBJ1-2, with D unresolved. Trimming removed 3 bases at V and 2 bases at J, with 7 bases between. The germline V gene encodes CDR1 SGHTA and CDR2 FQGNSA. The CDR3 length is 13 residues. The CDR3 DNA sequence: TGTGCCAGCAGCTTGGGCCGGAACTATGGCTACACCTTC. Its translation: CASSLGRNYGYTF.

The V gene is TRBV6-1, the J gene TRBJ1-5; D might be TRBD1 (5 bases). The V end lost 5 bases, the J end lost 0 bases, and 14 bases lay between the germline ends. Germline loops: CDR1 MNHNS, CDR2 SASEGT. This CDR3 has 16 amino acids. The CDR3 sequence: CASSRSFGGSNQPQHF. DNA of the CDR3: TGTGCCAGCAGTCGGTCCTTTGGGGGTAGCAATCAGCCCCAGCATTTT.

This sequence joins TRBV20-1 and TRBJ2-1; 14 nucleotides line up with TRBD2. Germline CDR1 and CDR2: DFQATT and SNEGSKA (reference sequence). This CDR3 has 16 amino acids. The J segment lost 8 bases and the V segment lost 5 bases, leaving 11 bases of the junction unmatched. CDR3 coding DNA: TGCAGTGCTGTGAGACTAGCGGGGGGGCATCGGGATGAGCAGTTCTTC. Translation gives CSAVRLAGGHRDEQFF.

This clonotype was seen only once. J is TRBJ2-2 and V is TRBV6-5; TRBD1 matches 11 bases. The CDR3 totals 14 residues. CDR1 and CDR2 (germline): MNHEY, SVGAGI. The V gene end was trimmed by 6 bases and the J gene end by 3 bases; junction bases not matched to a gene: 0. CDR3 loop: CASRGQGDTGELFF. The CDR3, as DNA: TGTGCCAGCAGGGGACAGGGGGACACCGGGGAGCTGTTTTTT.

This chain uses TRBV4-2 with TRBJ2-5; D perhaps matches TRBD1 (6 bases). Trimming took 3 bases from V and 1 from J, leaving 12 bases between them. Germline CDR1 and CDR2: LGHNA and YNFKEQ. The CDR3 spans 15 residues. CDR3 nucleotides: TGTGCCAGCAGCCACTCGACAGGACCCCAAGAGACCCAGTACTTC. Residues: CASSHSTGPQETQYF.

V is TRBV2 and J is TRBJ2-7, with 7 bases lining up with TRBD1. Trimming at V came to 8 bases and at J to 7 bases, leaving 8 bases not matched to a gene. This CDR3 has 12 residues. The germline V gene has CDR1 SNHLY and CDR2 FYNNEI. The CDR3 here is CASLAGGREQYF. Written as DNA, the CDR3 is TGTGCCAGCCTCGCAGGGGGACGGGAGCAGTACTTC.

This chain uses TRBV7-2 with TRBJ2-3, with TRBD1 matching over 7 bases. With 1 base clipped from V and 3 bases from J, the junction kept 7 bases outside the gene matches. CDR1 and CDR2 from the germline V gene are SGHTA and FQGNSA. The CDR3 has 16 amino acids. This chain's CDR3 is CASSLGMGQRTDTQYF. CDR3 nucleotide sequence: TGTGCCAGCAGCTTAGGGATGGGACAGAGAACAGATACGCAGTATTTT.

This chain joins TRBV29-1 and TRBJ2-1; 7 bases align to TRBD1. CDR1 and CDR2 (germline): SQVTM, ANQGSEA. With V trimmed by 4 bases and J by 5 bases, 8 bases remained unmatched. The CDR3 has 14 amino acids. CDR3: CSVVHRGYNNEQFF. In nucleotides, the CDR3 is TGCAGCGTTGTACACAGGGGATATAACAATGAGCAGTTCTTC.

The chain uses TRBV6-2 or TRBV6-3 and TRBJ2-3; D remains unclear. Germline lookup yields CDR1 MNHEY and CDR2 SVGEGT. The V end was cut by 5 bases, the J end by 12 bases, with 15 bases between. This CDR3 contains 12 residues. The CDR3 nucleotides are TGTGCCAGCAGTCAGACAAGCGCCGGTCAGTATTTT. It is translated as CASSQTSAGQYF.

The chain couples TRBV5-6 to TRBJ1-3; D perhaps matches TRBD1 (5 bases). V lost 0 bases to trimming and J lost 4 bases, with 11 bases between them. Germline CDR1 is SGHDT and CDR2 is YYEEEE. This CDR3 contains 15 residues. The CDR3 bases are TGTGCCAGCAGCTTGGTCAGGGCCAGCGGAAACACCATATATTTT. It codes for CASSLVRASGNTIYF.